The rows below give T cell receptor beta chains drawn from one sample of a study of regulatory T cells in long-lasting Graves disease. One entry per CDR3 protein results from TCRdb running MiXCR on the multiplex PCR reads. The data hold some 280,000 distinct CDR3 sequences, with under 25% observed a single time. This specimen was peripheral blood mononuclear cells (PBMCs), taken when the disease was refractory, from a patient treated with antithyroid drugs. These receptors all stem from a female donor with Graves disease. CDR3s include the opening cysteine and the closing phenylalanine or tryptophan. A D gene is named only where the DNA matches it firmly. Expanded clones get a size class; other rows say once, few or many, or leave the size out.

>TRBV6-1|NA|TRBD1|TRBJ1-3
TGTGCCAGCAGTACGGGACAGGGGACCATATATTTT
CASSTGQGTIYF
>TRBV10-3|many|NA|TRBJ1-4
TGTGCCATCAGTGAGGGGGCTGCAACTAATGAAAAACTGTTTTTT
CAISEGAATNEKLFF
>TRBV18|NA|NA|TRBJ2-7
TGTGCCAGCTCACAAGCAGGGGTGGCCGAGCAGTACTTC
CASSQAGVAEQYF
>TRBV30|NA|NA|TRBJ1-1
TGTGCCTGGGACTGGGAAGGTTTGGCTGAGGCTTTCTTT
CAWDWEGLAEAFF
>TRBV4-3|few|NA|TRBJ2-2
TGCGCCAGCAGCCCCCCGCATCGGACCGGGGAGCTGTTTTTT
CASSPPHRTGELFF
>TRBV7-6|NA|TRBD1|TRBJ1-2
TGTGCCAGCAGCCCCAATCCAGGGGGCTATGGCTACACCTTC
CASSPNPGGYGYTF
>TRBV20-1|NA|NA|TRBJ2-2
TGCAGTGCTCGTCGGGGGTCGGAGAACACCGGGGAGCTGTTTTTT
CSARRGSENTGELFF
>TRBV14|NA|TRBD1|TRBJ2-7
TGTGCCAGCAGCCAACTGCGGAACAGGGGTTCCTACGAGCAGTACTTC
CASSQLRNRGSYEQYF
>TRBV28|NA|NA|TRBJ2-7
TGTGCCAGCGCCGAGCCTTCCTACGAGCAGTACTTC
CASAEPSYEQYF
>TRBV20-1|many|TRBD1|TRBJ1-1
TGCAGTGCTAGGCCCCTTCGGGGACAGGGGTACACTGAAGCTTTCTTT
CSARPLRGQGYTEAFF
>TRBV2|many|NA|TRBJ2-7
TGTGCCAGCAGCCGACCGGGACCAAGCAACTACGAGCAGTACTTC
CASSRPGPSNYEQYF
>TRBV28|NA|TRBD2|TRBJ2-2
TGTGCCAGCAAAGGCGCAGCGGGAGGAGGTACCGGGGAGCTGTTTTTT
CASKGAAGGGTGELFF
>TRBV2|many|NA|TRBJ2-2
TGTGCCAGCACCAAACAGGGCTGGAACACCGGGGAGCTGTTTTTT
CASTKQGWNTGELFF
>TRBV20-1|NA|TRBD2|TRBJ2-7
TGCAGCATACAGCGGGAAAGCGAGCAGTACTTC
CSIQRESEQYF
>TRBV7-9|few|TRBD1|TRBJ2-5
TGTGCCAGCAGCTTCGGACAGGGCAGGCAAGAGACCCAGTACTTC
CASSFGQGRQETQYF
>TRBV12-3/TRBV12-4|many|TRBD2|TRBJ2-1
TGTGCCAGCAGCCCAGCCGGGACTAGCGGGACGACGTTCAATGAGCAGTTCTTC
CASSPAGTSGTTFNEQFF
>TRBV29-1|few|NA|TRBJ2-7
TGCAGCGTTGAATTTGGGCGTGAGCAGTACTTC
CSVEFGREQYF
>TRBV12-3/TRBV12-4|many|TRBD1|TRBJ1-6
TGTGCCAGCAGTTTTGCCAGGGGGCAGGGATATAATTCACCCCTCCACTTT
CASSFARGQGYNSPLHF
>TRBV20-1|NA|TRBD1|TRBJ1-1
TGCAGTGCTAAGCCCACCGACAGGGGGCCTGAAGCTTTCTTT
CSAKPTDRGPEAFF
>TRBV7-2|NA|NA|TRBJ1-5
TGTGCCAGCAGCCTAACGGGGGGGGCGAATCAGCCCCAGCATTTT
CASSLTGGANQPQHF
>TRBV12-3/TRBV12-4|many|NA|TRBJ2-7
TGTGCCAGCAGTCCCCGGACGGAACGGCCCTACGAGCAGTACTTC
CASSPRTERPYEQYF
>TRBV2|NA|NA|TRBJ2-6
TGTGCCAGCAGGGTGACCCGAATAAACGTCCTGACTTTC
CASRVTRINVLTF
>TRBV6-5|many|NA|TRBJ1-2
TGTGCCAGCAGTTACTCGAGCGGTCCGAGAGGCTACACCTTC
CASSYSSGPRGYTF
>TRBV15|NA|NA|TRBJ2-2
TGTGCCACCAGCAGAGAGGGAAGGCAGGAGAACACCGGGGAGCTGTTTTTT
CATSREGRQENTGELFF
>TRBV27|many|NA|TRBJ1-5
TGTGCCAGCAGGGGAGGGGTCGGCAATCAGCCCCAGCATTTT
CASRGGVGNQPQHF
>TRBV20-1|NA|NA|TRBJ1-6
TGCAGTGCTAGAGAGGGGCCGGGACTGAGTAATTCACCCCTCCACTTT
CSAREGPGLSNSPLHF
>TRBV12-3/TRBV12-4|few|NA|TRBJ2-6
TGTGCCAGCAGTTTGCCCAGGGGGGGGGGTACTGGGGCCAACGTCCTGACTTTC
CASSLPRGGGTGANVLTF